Each of the 24 T cell receptor beta chains below was sequenced from the same sample in a study of shared clonotypes between healthy human individuals. Libraries were prepared by immunoSEQ multiplex PCR; TCRdb keeps only in-frame clonotypes and omits some of them. The sample lists 2 million to 2.5 million clones, under 97% seen once, with 0.13% in the top ten. The sample comprised naive CD4+ T cells sorted from blood. Noted subset: CD45RA+ positively selected. The receptor source for this set is a man younger than 30 in good health.

The gene calls are TRBV5-4 and TRBJ1-2; D may be TRBD1 (6 bases). The CDR3 spans 14 residues. V lost 7 bases, J lost 5 bases, and 18 bases lay in between. The germline V gene has CDR1 SGHNT and CDR2 YYREEE (reference sequence). The CDR3 region is CASVPDGGYYGYTF. The CDR3 DNA reads TGTGCCAGCGTACCGGATGGGGGCTATTATGGCTACACCTTC.

As concerns this clone: Other nucleotide sequences from this sample produce the same CDR3. The rearrangement uses TRBV11-2 and TRBJ2-1; 12 nucleotides match TRBD2. The CDR3 has 15 residues. Germline V lookup: CDR1 SGHAT, CDR2 FQNNGV. V lost 5 bases and J lost 2; bases outside the gene matches: 1. The CDR3 loop reads CASSLAGGPYNEQFF. CDR3 sequence (DNA): TGTGCCAGCAGCCTAGCGGGGGGGCCCTACAATGAGCAGTTCTTC.

Notes on this clone: Other nucleotide sequences from this sample produce the same CDR3. The chain is built from TRBV19 and TRBJ1-5; no clear D. Germline values: CDR1 LNHDA, CDR2 SQIVND (reference sequence). Trimming took 5 bases from V and 1 from J, leaving 9 bases between them. The length of the CDR3 is 14 residues. CDR3: CASSRLDSNQPQHF. The CDR3 DNA sequence: TGTGCCAGTAGTCGGCTGGACAGCAATCAGCCCCAGCATTTT.

V gene TRBV6-6 combines with J gene TRBJ2-7; 10 nucleotides agree with TRBD2. After removal of 6 bases from V and 3 bases from J, the junction contained 5 bases not matched to a gene. The germline gives CDR1 MNHNY, CDR2 SVGAGI (reference sequence). The CDR3 is 14 residues long. CDR3 residues: CASRKLAGDYEQYF. DNA of the CDR3: TGTGCCAGCAGGAAGCTAGCGGGAGACTACGAGCAGTACTTC.

This clone was found once. This chain uses TRBV13 with TRBJ2-7, with D perhaps TRBD1 (5 bases). Germline values: CDR1 PRHDT, CDR2 FYEKMQ (reference sequence). The CDR3 covers 13 residues. V dropped 1 base and J dropped 3 bases, with 7 bases sitting between them. The DNA of the CDR3 is TGTGCCAGCAGCTTAGACAGGCTCTACGAGCAGTACTTC. Translating gives CASSLDRLYEQYF. Full variable domain (rest looked up from reference TRBV13 and TRBJ2-7): AAGVIQSPRHLIKEKRETATLKCYPIPRHDTVYWYQQGPGQDPQFLISFYEKMQSDKGSIPDRFSAQQFSDYHSELNMSSLELGDSALYFCASSLDRLYEQYFGPGTRLTVT.

CDR3 bases: TGTGCCAGCAGTTCTCCAGGGTCGCCCCTCCACTTT. Translation gives CASSSPGSPLHF. The chain recombines TRBV28 with TRBJ1-6, with D maybe TRBD1 (5 bases). CDR1 and CDR2 from the germline V gene are MDHEN and SYDVKM. The CDR3 extends over 12 amino acids. The ends were cut back, 4 bases at V and 13 bases at J, with 11 bases in the middle.

The chain recombines TRBV5-1 with TRBJ2-1; 11 bases align to TRBD2. V was clipped by 0 bases and J by 5 bases; unmatched bases: 10. Germline CDR1 and CDR2: SGHRS and YFSETQ. This CDR3 spans 18 amino acids. The CDR3 DNA follows: TGCGCCAGCAGCTTGGCCTTGGTAGCGGGAGGGCATGACAATGAGCAGTTCTTC. Translating it yields CASSLALVAGGHDNEQFF.

The V call is TRBV2, the J call TRBJ1-5; D is uncertain. The CDR3 is 14 amino acids. Germline CDR1 SNHLY, CDR2 FYNNEI. V gave up 4 bases and J gave up 0 bases, with 7 bases separating them. The chain's CDR3 is CASSGTVSNQPQHF. In DNA, the CDR3 is TGTGCCAGCAGTGGTACAGTTAGCAATCAGCCCCAGCATTTT.

The V gene is TRBV4-3, the J gene TRBJ2-3; the match to TRBD1 covers 9 bases. The germline V gene has CDR1 LGHNA and CDR2 YSLEER. This CDR3 has 14 amino acids. Unmatched junction bases numbered 4, after V lost 8 bases and J lost 1 base. In DNA, the CDR3 is TGCGCCAGCCGGACAGGGGACGGCACAGATACGCAGTATTTT. It yields the protein CASRTGDGTDTQYF.

The V call is TRBV27, the J call TRBJ2-3, with 9 bases matching TRBD1. The V and J ends lost 5 bases and 5 bases, in that order; junction bases with no gene match: 11. CDR1 and CDR2 from the germline V gene are MNHEY and SMNVEV (reference sequence). The CDR3 length is 16 residues. CDR3 region: CASSTVWGQGQDTQYF. Here the CDR3 DNA reads TGTGCCAGCAGTACCGTCTGGGGACAGGGACAAGATACGCAGTATTTT.

This chain connects TRBV5-4 to TRBJ2-2; the D call may be TRBD1 or TRBD2 (5 bases each). The CDR3 consists of 16 residues. Germline CDR1 SGHNT, CDR2 YYREEE (reference sequence). V lost 4 bases, J lost 0 bases, and 13 bases lay in between. The CDR3 reads CASSLPGSANTGELFF. In DNA form, the CDR3 reads TGTGCCAGCAGCCTTCCAGGGAGCGCGAACACCGGGGAGCTGTTTTTT.

This clone was counted between two and nine times. This same CDR3 is encoded by further DNA sequences in the sample. This chain uses TRBV18 with TRBJ1-2; weak D call: TRBD1 (5 bases). Deletions cut 3 bases from V and 6 bases from J, with 8 bases between. There are 12 residues in the CDR3. CDR1 is KGHSH and CDR2 is LQKENI in the germline V gene. CDR3 DNA: TGTGCCAGCTCACCCTGGGGGGATGGCTACACCTTC. It specifies CASSPWGDGYTF.

This clone is a singleton in its sample. V usage is TRBV6-6 and J usage is TRBJ2-3; 10 bases are a match to TRBD1. There are 16 residues in the CDR3. V was pared by 4 bases and J by 5 bases, with 9 bases of the junction left unmatched. CDR1 is MNHNY and CDR2 is SVGAGI in the germline V gene (reference sequence). DNA of the CDR3: TGTGCCAGCAGTTGGTCCGGGACAGGGGAGAGAGATACGCAGTATTTT. Protein: CASSWSGTGERDTQYF.

V is TRBV23-1 and J is TRBJ2-5; D gene ambiguous. TRBV23-1 is reported as an ORF; its role is uncertain. Trimming pared 4 bases from V and 2 bases from J, leaving 20 bases between. The CDR3 is 17 amino acids. CDR3 in amino acids: CASSPMGEFRLQETQYF. For the CDR3, the DNA is TGCGCCAGCAGTCCTATGGGTGAATTTAGGTTACAAGAGACCCAGTACTTC.

This chain connects TRBV5-1 to TRBJ2-5, with D possibly being TRBD2 (5 bases). CDR3 size: 14 residues. Germline CDR1 SGHRS, CDR2 YFSETQ. Trimming took off 5 bases at V and 4 bases at J, with 15 bases between the two ends. The CDR3 DNA follows: TGCGCCAGCAGTGTAATGATGGGAGTAGAGACCCAGTACTTC. The encoded protein is CASSVMMGVETQYF.

V usage is TRBV5-3 and J usage is TRBJ2-7; a weak D match, TRBD2 (5 bases). TRBV5-3 falls under the ORF class, with uncertain function. The CDR3 runs to 15 residues. Trimming took 1 base from V and 0 from J, leaving 11 bases between them. The CDR3 bases are TGTGCCAGAAGCTTGACGGGAAAGGACTCCTACGAGCAGTACTTC. Its translation is CARSLTGKDSYEQYF.

The chain uses TRBV7-2 and TRBJ2-3; D is possibly TRBD2 (7 bases). Germline V CDR1 and CDR2: SGHTA, FQGNSA. With 3 bases removed from V and 5 bases from J, the gap between germline ends came to 12 bases. This CDR3 has 14 amino acids. DNA for the CDR3: TGTGCCAGCAGCTTCGGGGGGCCGATAGATACGCAGTATTTT. Translating it yields CASSFGGPIDTQYF.

The rearrangement joins TRBV30 to TRBJ2-5; D ambiguous. The CDR3 consists of 14 residues. The germline gives CDR1 GTSNPN, CDR2 SVGIG (reference sequence). V lost 7 bases and J 2 bases, leaving 17 bases between the germline ends. The CDR3 DNA is TGTGCCTCGCTTGAAATCGTGGGGCAAGAGACCCAGTACTTC. As protein: CASLEIVGQETQYF. The entire variable domain, with the rest obtained from reference TRBV30 and TRBJ2-5, is as follows: SQTIHQWPATLVQPVGSPLSLECTVEGTSNPNLYWYRQAAGRGLQLLFYSVGIGQISSEVPQNLSASRPQDRQFILSSKKLLLSDSGFYLCASLEIVGQETQYFGPGTRLLVL.

V and J are TRBV6-4 and TRBJ1-2; TRBD1 might be the D (5 bases). The CDR3 runs to 13 residues. CDR1 is MRHNA and CDR2 is SNTAGT in the germline V gene. V lost 11 bases, J lost 3 bases, and 16 bases lay in between. CDR3 bases: TGTGCCGGACCACCGGGACGTCACTATGGCTACACCTTC. The encoded protein is CAGPPGRHYGYTF.

This sequence joins TRBV10-2 and TRBJ1-6; D uncertain. The V gene lost 8 bases and the J gene lost 8 bases, with 13 bases spanning the gap. The CDR3 loop spans 13 amino acids. Germline V gene lookup returns CDR1 WSHSY and CDR2 SAAADI. The CDR3 loop reads CASGKVRYSPLHF. The CDR3 coding sequence is TGCGCCAGCGGAAAAGTGAGATATTCACCCCTCCACTTT.

This clone appeared a single time. The chain employs TRBV27 and TRBJ2-7; TRBD2 might be the D (5 bases). The CDR3 is 14 amino acids. Germline CDR1 and CDR2: MNHEY and SMNVEV (reference sequence). The V end was cut by 2 bases, the J end by 1 base, with 9 bases between. The CDR3: CASSLLGESYEQYF. The CDR3 DNA is TGTGCCAGCAGTTTACTCGGGGAATCCTACGAGCAGTACTTC.

Here the CDR3 reads CASSPTPGYLTGNTIYF. The DNA of the CDR3 is TGTGCCAGCTCACCAACCCCAGGGTACTTAACAGGAAACACCATATATTTT. This sequence joins TRBV18 and TRBJ1-3; tentatively, D is TRBD1 (5 bases). The germline V gene encodes CDR1 KGHSH and CDR2 LQKENI. V was shortened by 2 bases and J by 4 bases, with 18 bases between the two germline ends. This CDR3 region has 17 residues.

The chain employs TRBV5-1 and TRBJ1-2, with TRBD1 matching over 11 bases. The CDR3 totals 14 residues. Germline-derived CDR1 and CDR2 are SGHRS and YFSETQ. Trimming at V came to 0 bases and at J to 8 bases, leaving 3 bases not matched to a gene. The CDR3: CASSLDGTGGGYTF. Written as DNA, the CDR3 is TGCGCCAGCAGCTTGGACGGGACAGGGGGAGGCTACACCTTC. Drawing the rest from reference TRBV5-1 and TRBJ1-2, the complete variable domain is KAGVTQTPRYLIKTRGQQVTLSCSPISGHRSVSWYQQTPGQGLQFLFEYFSETQRNKGNFPGRFSGRQFSNSRSEMNVSTLELGDSALYLCASSLDGTGGGYTFGSGTRLTVV.

This clone was picked up one time. The J gene is TRBJ2-2, the V gene TRBV7-2; the D gene is possibly TRBD2 (6 bases). Looked up from germline, CDR1 is SGHTA and CDR2 is FQGNSA. The CDR3 covers 15 residues. The germline V and J ends were trimmed by 2 bases and 1 base, with 8 bases remaining between them. The CDR3 region has the DNA TGTGCCAGCAGCTTAATCGGGGGGAACACCGGGGAGCTGTTTTTT. It is translated as CASSLIGGNTGELFF.